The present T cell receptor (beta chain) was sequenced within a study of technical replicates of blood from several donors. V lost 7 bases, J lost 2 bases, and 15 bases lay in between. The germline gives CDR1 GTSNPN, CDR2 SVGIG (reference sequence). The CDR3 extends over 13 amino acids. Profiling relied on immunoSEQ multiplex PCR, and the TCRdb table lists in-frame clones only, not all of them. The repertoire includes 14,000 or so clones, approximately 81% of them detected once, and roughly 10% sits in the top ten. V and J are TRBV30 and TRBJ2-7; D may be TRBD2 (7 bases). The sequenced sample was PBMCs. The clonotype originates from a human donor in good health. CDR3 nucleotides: TGTGCCTCCAGCGGGACACCCACCTACGAGCAGTACTTC. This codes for CASSGTPTYEQYF.